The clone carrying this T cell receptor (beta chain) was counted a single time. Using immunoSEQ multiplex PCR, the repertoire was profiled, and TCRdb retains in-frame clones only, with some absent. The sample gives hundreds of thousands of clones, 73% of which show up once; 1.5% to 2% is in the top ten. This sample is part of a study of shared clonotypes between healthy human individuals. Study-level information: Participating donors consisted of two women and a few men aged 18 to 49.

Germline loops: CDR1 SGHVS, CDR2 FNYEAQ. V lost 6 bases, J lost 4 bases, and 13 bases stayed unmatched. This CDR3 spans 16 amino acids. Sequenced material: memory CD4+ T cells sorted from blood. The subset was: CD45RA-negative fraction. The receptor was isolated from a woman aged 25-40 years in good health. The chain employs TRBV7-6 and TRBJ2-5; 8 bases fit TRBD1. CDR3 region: CASRRALRGPPETQYF. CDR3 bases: TGTGCCAGCAGGAGGGCCCTCAGGGGGCCCCCAGAGACCCAGTACTTC.